Below are 11 T cell receptor beta chains sequenced from a single sample in a study of T cells after yellow fever vaccination. TCRdb re-derived calls from the 5' RACE reads in MiXCR, one entry per CDR3 protein. The table lists about 350,000 distinct CDR3 sequences, around 13% of them singletons, with about 3% in the top ten. The sequences come from CD4+ T cells sorted from PBMCs, collected 15 days after the yellow fever booster vaccination. All receptors come from a man between 18 and 35 years old who received the YFV17D yellow fever vaccine.

This clonotype showed up many times. The chain carries TRBV9 and TRBJ2-3; a possible D gene is TRBD2 (5 bases). The CDR3 has 15 amino acids. Trimming left V 2 bases short and J 0 bases short, with 10 bases between. Looked up from germline, CDR1 is SGDLS and CDR2 is YYNGEE. In nucleotides, the CDR3 is TGTGCCAGCAGCGTGGGAGCGCCTAGCACAGATACGCAGTATTTT. Translating it yields CASSVGAPSTDTQYF.

This chain connects TRBV12-3 or TRBV12-4 to TRBJ1-2; 9 positions agree with TRBD1. The CDR3 has 14 amino acids. The V segment lost 3 bases and the J segment 5 bases; nucleotides outside the gene matches: 4. This CDR3 is CASSFDRGTYGYTF. For the CDR3, the DNA is TGTGCCAGCAGTTTCGACAGGGGGACTTATGGCTACACCTTC.

The chain uses TRBV5-1 and TRBJ2-5; the D is unclear. The ends were cut back, 0 bases at V and 5 bases at J, with 11 bases in the middle. This CDR3 is 14 amino acids long. Germline V gene sequence: CDR1 SGHRS, CDR2 YFSETQ. CDR3: CASSLAAGPETQYF. In DNA form, the CDR3 reads TGCGCCAGCAGCTTGGCGGCAGGACCCGAGACCCAGTACTTC.

This clonotype occurred once. The chain recombines TRBV12-3 or TRBV12-4 with TRBJ2-6; D is undetermined. The CDR3 length is 17 residues. Trimming removed 5 bases from V and 0 bases from J, with 14 bases in between. The CDR3 protein is CASSPRTASSGANVLTF. As DNA, the CDR3 is TGTGCCAGCAGTCCGAGGACGGCGAGCTCTGGGGCCAACGTCCTGACTTTC.

This clonotype was counted between two and nine times. This chain connects TRBV7-9 to TRBJ1-5; D is possibly TRBD1 (5 bases). CDR1 is SEHNR and CDR2 is FQNEAQ in the germline V gene (reference sequence). The CDR3 runs to 13 residues. Trimming shortened V by 5 bases and J by 2 bases, and 7 bases separated the two germline ends. The CDR3 here is CASSRGRNQPQHF. CDR3 sequence (DNA): TGTGCCAGCAGCCGGGGCCGCAATCAGCCCCAGCATTTT. The entire variable domain, with the rest obtained from reference TRBV7-9 and TRBJ1-5, is as follows: DTGVSQNPRHKITKRGQNVTFRCDPISEHNRLYWYRQTLGQGPEFLTYFQNEAQLEKSRLLSDRFSAERPKGSFSTLEIQRTEQGDSAMYLCASSRGRNQPQHFGDGTRLSIL.

Ten or more counts support this clonotype. This chain connects TRBV5-1 to TRBJ2-1, with 7 bases lining up with TRBD2. Germline CDR1 SGHRS, CDR2 YFSETQ. V trimming: 7 bases; J trimming: 2 bases; junction bases outside the gene matches: 9. This CDR3 has 15 residues. The CDR3 sequence is CASSSGGGAYNEQFF. The CDR3 DNA follows: TGCGCCAGCTCATCTGGGGGGGGTGCCTACAATGAGCAGTTCTTC.

This clonotype was counted many times. The chain joins TRBV12-3 or TRBV12-4 to TRBJ2-7; weak D call: TRBD1 (5 bases). The V gene lost 6 bases and the J gene lost 1 base, with 16 bases spanning the gap. CDR3 length equals 15 residues. CDR3 in DNA: TGTGCCAGCAGCGTTGACAGATTTCCATCCTACGAGCAGTACTTC. As protein: CASSVDRFPSYEQYF.

This clonotype appeared once. This sequence joins TRBV5-1 and TRBJ2-3; 8 bases fit TRBD2. The CDR3 is 16 amino acids. CDR1 and CDR2 (germline): SGHRS, YFSETQ. Germline trimming cut 3 bases from V and 2 bases from J; bases unmatched to any gene: 8. In DNA, the CDR3 is TGCGCCAGCAGCTACATGAGCGGGGGAGCCACAGATACGCAGTATTTT. It translates to CASSYMSGGATDTQYF.

In this sample, this clonotype turned up a few times. The chain links TRBV15 to TRBJ2-3; D is possibly TRBD2 (5 bases). Germline V gene data show CDR1 as LNHNV and CDR2 as YYDKDF (reference sequence). The germline V and J ends were trimmed by 1 base and 0 bases, with 11 bases remaining between them. CDR3 size: 16 residues. DNA of the CDR3: TGTGCCACCAGCAGAGGTAGCGCCTCTAGCACAGATACGCAGTATTTT. Protein sequence: CATSRGSASSTDTQYF.

The sample holds many counts of this clonotype. This chain links TRBV6-2 or TRBV6-3 with TRBJ2-1, with D hard to call. The length of the CDR3 is 11 residues. Trimming stripped 4 bases from V and 7 bases from J, with 5 bases between. Germline loops: CDR1 MNHEY, CDR2 SVGEGT. The CDR3 region is CASSSRNEQFF. The DNA of the CDR3 is TGTGCCAGCAGTTCCAGGAATGAGCAGTTCTTC.

In this sample, this clonotype turned up once. This rearrangement joins TRBV7-9 to TRBJ1-1; D perhaps matches TRBD1 (5 bases). The germline V and J ends were trimmed by 5 bases and 1 base, with 11 bases remaining between them. Germline CDR1 and CDR2: SEHNR and FQNEAQ (reference sequence). This CDR3 is 14 amino acids long. CDR3 nucleotides: TGTGCCAGCAGCACTCAGGGACCGAACACTGAAGCTTTCTTT. Protein product: CASSTQGPNTEAFF.